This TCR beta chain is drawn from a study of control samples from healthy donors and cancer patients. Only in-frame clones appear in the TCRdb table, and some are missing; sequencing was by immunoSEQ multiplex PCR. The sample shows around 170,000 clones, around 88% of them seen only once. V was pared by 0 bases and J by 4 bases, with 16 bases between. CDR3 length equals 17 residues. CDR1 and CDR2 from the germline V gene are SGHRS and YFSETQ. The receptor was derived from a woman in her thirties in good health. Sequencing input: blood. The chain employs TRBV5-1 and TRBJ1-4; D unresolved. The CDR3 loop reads CASSLEGHQSGNEKLFF. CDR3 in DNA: TGCGCCAGCAGCTTGGAAGGCCACCAGTCGGGTAATGAAAAACTGTTTTTT.